This T cell receptor (beta chain) comes out of a study of response to subunit inactivated influenza vaccine. Study-level results: Seasonal influenza vaccination, on each occasion, was suggested by the authors to recruit few new T cells.

In TCRdb, the RT-PCR reads were re-called with MiXCR into one record per CDR3 protein. The repertoire consists of 590,000 or so distinct CDR3 sequences, with 12% to 15% occurring once and the leading ten covering 6% to 9.5%. This clonotype was seen ten or more times. The antigen remains unidentified. Germline-derived CDR1 and CDR2 are DFQATT and SNEGSKA (reference sequence). This CDR3 region has 16 residues. The V segment lost 0 bases and the J segment 6 bases; nucleotides outside the gene matches: 8. The sequence was collected from a man aged 45 to 65 who received an inactivated influenza vaccine. The chain combines TRBV20-1 with TRBJ1-6; 7 bases align to TRBD1. Sequences were derived from PBMCs from blood, sampled 14 days before vaccination. CDR3 sequence: CSAREGGQFFNSPLHF. CDR3 coding DNA: TGCAGTGCTAGAGAGGGGGGACAGTTCTTTAATTCACCCCTCCACTTT.